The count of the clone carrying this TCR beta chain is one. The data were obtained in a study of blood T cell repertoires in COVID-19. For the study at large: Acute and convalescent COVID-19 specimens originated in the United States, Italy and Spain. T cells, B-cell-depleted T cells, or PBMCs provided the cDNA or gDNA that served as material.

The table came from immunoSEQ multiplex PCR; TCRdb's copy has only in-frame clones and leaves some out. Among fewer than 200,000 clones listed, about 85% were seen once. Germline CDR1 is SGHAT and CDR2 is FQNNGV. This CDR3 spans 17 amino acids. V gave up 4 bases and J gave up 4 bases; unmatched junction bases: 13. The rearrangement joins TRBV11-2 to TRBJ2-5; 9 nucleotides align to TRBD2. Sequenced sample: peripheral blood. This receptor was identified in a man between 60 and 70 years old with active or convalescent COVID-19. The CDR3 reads CASSSGPAGGRRETQYF. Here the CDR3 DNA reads TGTGCCAGCAGCTCCGGGCCAGCGGGGGGCCGAAGAGAGACCCAGTACTTC.